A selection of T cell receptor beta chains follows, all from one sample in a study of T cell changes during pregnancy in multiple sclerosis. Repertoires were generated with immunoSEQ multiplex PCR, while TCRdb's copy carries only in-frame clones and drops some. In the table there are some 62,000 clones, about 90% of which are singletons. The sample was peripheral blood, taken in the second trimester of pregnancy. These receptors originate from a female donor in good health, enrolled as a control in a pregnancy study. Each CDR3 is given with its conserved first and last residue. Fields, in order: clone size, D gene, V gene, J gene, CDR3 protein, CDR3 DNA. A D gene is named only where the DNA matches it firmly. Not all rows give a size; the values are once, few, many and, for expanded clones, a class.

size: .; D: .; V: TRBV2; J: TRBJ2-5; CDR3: CASSDASLVGETQYF; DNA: TGTGCCAGCAGTGATGCCTCCCTGGTCGGAGAGACCCAGTACTTC
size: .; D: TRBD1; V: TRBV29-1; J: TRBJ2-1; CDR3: CSVDEGDSLSYNEQFF; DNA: TGCAGCGTTGATGAGGGGGACAGTCTCTCCTACAATGAGCAGTTCTTC
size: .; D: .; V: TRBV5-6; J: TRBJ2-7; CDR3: CASSRRTERAAYEQYF; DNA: TGTGCCAGCAGCAGGCGGACAGAAAGGGCAGCCTACGAGCAGTACTTC
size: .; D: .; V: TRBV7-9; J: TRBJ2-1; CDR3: CASSHRVGRNEQFF; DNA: TGTGCCAGCAGCCACAGGGTAGGCCGCAATGAGCAGTTCTTC
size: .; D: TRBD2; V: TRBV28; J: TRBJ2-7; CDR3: CASSSGLAGVDNEQYF; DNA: TGTGCCAGCAGTTCCGGACTAGCGGGAGTAGACAACGAGCAGTACTTC
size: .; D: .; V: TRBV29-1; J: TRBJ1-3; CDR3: CSVDSGNTIYF; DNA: TGCAGCGTTGACTCCGGAAACACCATATATTTT
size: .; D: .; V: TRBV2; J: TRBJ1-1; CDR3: CASSEQGSTEAFF; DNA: TGTGCCAGCAGTGAACAGGGATCCACTGAAGCTTTCTTT
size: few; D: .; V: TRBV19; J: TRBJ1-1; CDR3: CASTGWTEAFF; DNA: TGTGCCAGTACGGGGTGGACTGAAGCTTTCTTT
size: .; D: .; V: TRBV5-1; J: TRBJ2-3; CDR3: CASSGGGASSRTDTQYF; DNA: TGCGCCAGCAGCGGTGGAGGGGCCTCTTCCCGCACAGATACGCAGTATTTT
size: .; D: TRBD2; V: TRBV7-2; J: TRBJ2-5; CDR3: CASSFMGGREETQYF; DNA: TGTGCCAGCAGCTTCATGGGCGGGAGGGAAGAGACCCAGTACTTC
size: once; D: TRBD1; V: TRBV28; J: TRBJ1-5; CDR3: CASSLFAQGARPPQHF; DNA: TGTGCCAGCAGTTTATTCGCACAGGGGGCTCGGCCTCCCCAGCATTTT
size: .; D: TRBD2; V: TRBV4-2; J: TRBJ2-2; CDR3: CASSRKPGLAGVTGELFF; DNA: TGTGCCAGCAGCCGAAAGCCGGGACTAGCGGGAGTTACCGGGGAGCTGTTTTTT
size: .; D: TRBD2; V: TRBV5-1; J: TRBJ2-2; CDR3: CASSLEGLASNEAGELFF; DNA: TGCGCCAGCAGCTTGGAAGGACTAGCGTCAAACGAGGCCGGGGAGCTGTTTTTT
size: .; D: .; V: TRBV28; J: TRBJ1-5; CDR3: CASSLGGGFSNQPQHF; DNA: TGTGCCAGCAGTTTAGGGGGGGGCTTTAGCAATCAGCCCCAGCATTTT
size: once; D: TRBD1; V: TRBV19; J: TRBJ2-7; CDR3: CASSTGQGYYEQYF; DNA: TGTGCCAGTAGTACCGGACAGGGATACTACGAGCAGTACTTC
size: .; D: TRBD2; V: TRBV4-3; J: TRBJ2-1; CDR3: CASSQFAGTIKNEQFF; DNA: TGCGCCAGCAGCCAATTTGCCGGGACTATTAAGAATGAGCAGTTCTTC
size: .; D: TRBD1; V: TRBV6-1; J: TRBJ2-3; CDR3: CASSELWGQVPEGSGRKTDTQYF; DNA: TGTGCCAGCAGTGAACTTTGGGGACAGGTCCCCGAAGGAAGCGGACGTAAGACAGATACGCAGTATTTT
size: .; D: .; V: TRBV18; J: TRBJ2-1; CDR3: CASSPAGLQGNEQFF; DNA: TGTGCCAGCTCACCAGCCGGACTCCAAGGCAATGAGCAGTTCTTC
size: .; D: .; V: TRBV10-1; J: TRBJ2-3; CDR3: CASSETGGRTDTQYF; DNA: TGCGCCAGCAGTGAAACGGGGGGCCGCACAGATACGCAGTATTTT
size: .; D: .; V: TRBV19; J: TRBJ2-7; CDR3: CASSPQYEQYF; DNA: TGTGCCAGTAGTCCCCAATACGAGCAGTACTTC
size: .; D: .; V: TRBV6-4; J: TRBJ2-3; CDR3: CASSDSAGLTDTQYF; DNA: TGTGCCAGCAGTGACTCGGCGGGGCTCACAGATACGCAGTATTTT
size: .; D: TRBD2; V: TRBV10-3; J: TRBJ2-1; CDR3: CAISEIGTSGGGYNEQFF; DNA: TGTGCCATCAGTGAAATTGGGACTAGCGGAGGGGGGTACAATGAGCAGTTCTTC
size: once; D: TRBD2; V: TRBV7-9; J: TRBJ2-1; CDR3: CASSSERTSSSNEQFF; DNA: TGTGCCAGCAGCTCCGAACGGACTAGCTCCTCCAATGAGCAGTTCTTC
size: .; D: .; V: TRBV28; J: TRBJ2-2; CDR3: CASSSASGSTGELFF; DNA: TGTGCCAGCAGTTCGGCCTCCGGGTCAACCGGGGAGCTGTTTTTT
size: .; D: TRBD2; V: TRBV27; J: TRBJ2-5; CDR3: CASSVYSGSVQETQYF; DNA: TGTGCCAGCAGTGTCTATAGCGGGAGTGTTCAAGAGACCCAGTACTTC
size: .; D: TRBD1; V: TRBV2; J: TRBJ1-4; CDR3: CASRQGTEKLFF; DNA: TGTGCCAGCAGACAGGGGACCGAAAAACTGTTTTTT
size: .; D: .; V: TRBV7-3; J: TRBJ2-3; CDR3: CASSPGLWDTQYF; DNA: TGTGCCAGCAGCCCGGGACTCTGGGATACGCAGTATTTT
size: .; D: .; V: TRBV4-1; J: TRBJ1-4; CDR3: CASSRVDSRNEKLFF; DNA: TGCGCCAGCAGCCGAGTGGACAGCAGGAATGAAAAACTGTTTTTT
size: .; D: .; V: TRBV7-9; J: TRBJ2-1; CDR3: CASSLVAGYYNEQFF; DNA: TGTGCCAGCAGCTTGGTGGCAGGGTACTACAATGAGCAGTTCTTC
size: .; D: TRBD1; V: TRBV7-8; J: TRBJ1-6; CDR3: CASSSGQGYNSPLHF; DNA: TGTGCCAGCAGCTCTGGACAGGGATATAATTCACCCCTCCACTTT
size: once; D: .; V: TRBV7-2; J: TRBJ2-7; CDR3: CASSLRTGPDYEQYF; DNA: TGTGCCAGCAGCTTGAGGACTGGGCCAGACTACGAGCAGTACTTC
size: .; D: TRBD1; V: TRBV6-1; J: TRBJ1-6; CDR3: CASSEPTGGDSPLHF; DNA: TGTGCCAGCAGTGAACCAACAGGGGGCGATTCACCCCTCCACTTT
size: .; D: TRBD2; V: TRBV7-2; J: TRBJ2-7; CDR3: CASSLGGAGGGEQYF; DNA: TGTGCCAGCAGCTTAGGTGGTGCGGGGGGGGGTGAGCAGTACTTC
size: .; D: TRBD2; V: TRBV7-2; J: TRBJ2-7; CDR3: CASSPRSASGTYEQYF; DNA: TGTGCCAGCAGCCCACGGTCGGCTAGCGGAACCTACGAGCAGTACTTC
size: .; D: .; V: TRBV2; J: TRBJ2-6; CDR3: CASRNTGSSNVLTF; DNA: TGTGCCAGCAGGAATACAGGTAGTTCCAACGTCCTGACTTTC
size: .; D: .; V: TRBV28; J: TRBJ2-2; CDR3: CASLQGMNTGELFF; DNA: TGTGCCAGCCTCCAGGGGATGAACACCGGGGAGCTGTTTTTT
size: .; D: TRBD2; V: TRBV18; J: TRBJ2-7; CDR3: CASSPGPGGYEQYF; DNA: TGTGCCAGCTCACCGGGCCCGGGAGGATACGAGCAGTACTTC
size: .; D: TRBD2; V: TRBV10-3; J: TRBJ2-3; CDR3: CAISTSGRRGADTQYF; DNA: TGTGCCATCAGCACTAGCGGGAGGAGAGGGGCAGATACGCAGTATTTT
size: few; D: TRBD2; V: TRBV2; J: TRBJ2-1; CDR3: CASAELAGRYNEQFF; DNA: TGTGCCAGCGCCGAACTAGCGGGGCGTTACAATGAGCAGTTCTTC
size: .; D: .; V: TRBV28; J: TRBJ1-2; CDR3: CASGGPNYGYTF; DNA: TGTGCCAGCGGCGGCCCTAACTATGGCTACACCTTC
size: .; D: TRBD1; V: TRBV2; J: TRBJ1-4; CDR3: CASSENLGQGNEKLFF; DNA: TGTGCCAGCAGTGAAAACTTGGGACAGGGGAATGAAAAACTGTTTTTT
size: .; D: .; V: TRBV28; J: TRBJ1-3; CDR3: CASSFRAPDTIYF; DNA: TGTGCCAGCAGTTTCAGGGCTCCAGACACCATATATTTT
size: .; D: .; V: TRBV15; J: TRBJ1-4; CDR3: CATSRGSGQLNEKLFF; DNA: TGTGCCACCAGCAGAGGGTCAGGACAGCTGAATGAAAAACTGTTTTTT
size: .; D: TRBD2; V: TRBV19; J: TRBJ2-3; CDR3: CASSPNRLAGLSTDTQYF; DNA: TGTGCCAGTAGTCCCAACAGACTAGCTGGTCTAAGCACAGATACGCAGTATTTT
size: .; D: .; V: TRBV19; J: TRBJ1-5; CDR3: CASSTLTAYSNQPQHF; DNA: TGTGCCAGTAGTACCTTGACAGCCTATAGCAATCAGCCCCAGCATTTT
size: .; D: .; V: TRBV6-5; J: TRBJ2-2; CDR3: CASTRGHRTGELFF; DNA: TGTGCCAGCACCCGAGGACACCGCACCGGGGAGCTGTTTTTT
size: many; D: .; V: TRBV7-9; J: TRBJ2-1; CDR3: CASGDTGLSSYNEQFF; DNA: TGTGCCAGCGGGGACACGGGGTTAAGCTCCTACAATGAGCAGTTCTTC
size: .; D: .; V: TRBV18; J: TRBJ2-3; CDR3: CASSPQRLTDTQYF; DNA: TGTGCCAGCTCACCCCAAAGACTCACAGATACGCAGTATTTT
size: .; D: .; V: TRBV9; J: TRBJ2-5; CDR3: CASSVGFQETQYF; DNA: TGTGCCAGCAGCGTCGGGTTCCAAGAGACCCAGTACTTC
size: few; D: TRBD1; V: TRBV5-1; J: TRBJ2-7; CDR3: CASSPGTGSYEQYF; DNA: TGCGCCAGCAGCCCCGGGACAGGGTCGTACGAGCAGTACTTC
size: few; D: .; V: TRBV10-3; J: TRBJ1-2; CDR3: CAISALGLDRNGYTF; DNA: TGTGCCATCAGTGCACTGGGACTGGACCGGAATGGCTACACCTTC
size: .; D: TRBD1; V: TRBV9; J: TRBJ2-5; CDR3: CASSGTGGETQYF; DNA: TGTGCCAGCAGCGGAACAGGGGGGGAGACCCAGTACTTC
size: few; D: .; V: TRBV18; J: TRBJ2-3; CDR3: CASSPLSLGGTDTQYF; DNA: TGTGCCAGCTCACCACTCTCTCTCGGGGGAACAGATACGCAGTATTTT
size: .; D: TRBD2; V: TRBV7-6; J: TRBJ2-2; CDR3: CASSFPAGAAGELFF; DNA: TGTGCCAGCAGCTTCCCAGCGGGAGCGGCCGGGGAGCTGTTTTTT